This TCR beta chain is from a study of T cells after yellow fever vaccination. MiXCR, run by TCRdb on the 5' RACE reads, gives a single entry per CDR3 protein. The sample gives around 180,000 distinct CDR3 sequences, approximately 6.2% of which show up once; about 2.7% is in the top ten. CDR3 length: 16 amino acids. CDR1 and CDR2 from the germline V gene are SGHVS and FQNEAQ. With 5 bases clipped from V and 2 bases from J, the junction kept 8 bases outside the gene matches. This clonotype was counted between two and nine times. The V call is TRBV7-8, the J call TRBJ2-1, with TRBD2 matching 8 bases. The sequence was collected from a man aged 18-30 years who received the YFV17D yellow fever vaccine. The sequences come from CD4+ T cells sorted from PBMCs, collected on the day of the first yellow fever vaccination. CDR3 amino acids: CASSASGLAAYNEQFF. The CDR3 DNA reads as TGTGCCAGCAGCGCCTCCGGACTAGCTGCCTACAATGAGCAGTTCTTC.